Sequencing of this T cell receptor (beta chain) was carried out in a study of low-dose radiotherapy and immunotherapy resistance in tumors. Overall study context: Each patient was administered nivolumab intravenously at 240 mg, which was a flat dose, every two weeks, along with intravenous ipilimumab at 1 mg/kg every six weeks.

TRAV and TRBV primers primed cDNA for both TCRalpha and TCRbeta. For amplifying TCRs, the PCR ran for approximately 18 cycles with Phusion, which was used together with a constant-region primer and the adapter on the V primers. In TCRdb, the reads were re-called with MiXCR into one record per CDR3 protein. Among 100,000 or so distinct CDR3 sequences listed, 20% were seen once. This CDR3 has 14 amino acids. V was clipped by 1 base and J by 5 bases, with 14 bases between them. Looked up from germline, CDR1 is DFQATT and CDR2 is SNEGSKA (reference sequence). This clonotype was observed many times. The time point was: after trial treatment. Noted treatment: LDRT plus nivolumab, ipilimumab, low-dose cyclophosphamide and aspirin (RACIN trial).

This clonotype was sampled from a male donor with prostate cancer. The material sequenced was PBMCs, taken after low-dose radiotherapy plus immunotherapy. The chain couples TRBV20-1 to TRBJ2-5; D tentatively reads TRBD1 or TRBD2 (6 bases each). CDR3 DNA: TGCAGTGCTAGAGGCGTCCTAGGGGGGGAGACCCAGTACTTC. Encoded protein: CSARGVLGGETQYF.